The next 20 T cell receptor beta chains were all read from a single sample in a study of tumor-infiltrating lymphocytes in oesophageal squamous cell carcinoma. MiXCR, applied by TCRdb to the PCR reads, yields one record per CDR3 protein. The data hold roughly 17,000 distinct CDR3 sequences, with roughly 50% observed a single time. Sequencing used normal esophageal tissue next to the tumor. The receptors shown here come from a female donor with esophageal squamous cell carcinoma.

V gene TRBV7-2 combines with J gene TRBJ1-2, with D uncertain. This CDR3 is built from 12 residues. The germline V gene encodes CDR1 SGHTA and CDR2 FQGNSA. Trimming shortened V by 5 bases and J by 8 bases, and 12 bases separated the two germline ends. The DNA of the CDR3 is TGTGCCAGCAGCAACTTGGGCCAAGGCTACACCTTC. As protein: CASSNLGQGYTF.

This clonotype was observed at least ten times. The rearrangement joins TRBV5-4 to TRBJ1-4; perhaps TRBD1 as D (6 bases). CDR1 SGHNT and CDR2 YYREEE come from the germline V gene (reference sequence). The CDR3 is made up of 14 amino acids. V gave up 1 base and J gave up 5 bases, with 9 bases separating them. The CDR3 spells CASSLKQGNEKLFF. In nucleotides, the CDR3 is TGTGCCAGCAGCTTGAAACAGGGAAATGAAAAACTGTTTTTT.

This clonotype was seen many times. As DNA, the CDR3 is TGTGCCAGCAGCGGCCGGGACTCCGCCGAGCAGTTCTTC. Its protein product is CASSGRDSAEQFF. This chain joins TRBV11-3 and TRBJ2-1; weak D call: TRBD2 (6 bases). CDR1 and CDR2 from the germline V gene are SGHNT and YENEEA. V was cut by 5 bases and J by 10 bases, with 15 bases left in between. This CDR3 has 13 amino acids.

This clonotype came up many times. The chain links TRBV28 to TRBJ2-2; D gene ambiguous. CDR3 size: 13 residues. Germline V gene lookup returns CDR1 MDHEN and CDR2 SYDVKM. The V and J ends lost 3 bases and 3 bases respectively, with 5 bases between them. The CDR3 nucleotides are TGTGCCAGCAGTTTTCCCTACACCGGGGAGCTGTTTTTT. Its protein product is CASSFPYTGELFF.

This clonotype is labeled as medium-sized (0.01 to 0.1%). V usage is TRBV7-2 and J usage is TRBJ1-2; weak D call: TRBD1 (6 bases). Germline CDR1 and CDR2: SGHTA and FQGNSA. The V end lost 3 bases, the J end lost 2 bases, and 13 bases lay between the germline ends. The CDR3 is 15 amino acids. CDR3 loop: CASSFPGVSNYGYTF. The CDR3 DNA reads TGTGCCAGCAGCTTCCCAGGGGTTAGCAACTATGGCTACACCTTC.

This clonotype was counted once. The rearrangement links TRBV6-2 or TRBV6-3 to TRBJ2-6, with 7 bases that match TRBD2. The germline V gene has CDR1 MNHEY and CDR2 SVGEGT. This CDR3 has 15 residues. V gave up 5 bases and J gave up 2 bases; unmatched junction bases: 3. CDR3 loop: CASSESGAGANVLTF. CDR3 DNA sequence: TGTGCCAGCAGTGAGAGCGGGGCTGGGGCCAACGTCCTGACTTTC.

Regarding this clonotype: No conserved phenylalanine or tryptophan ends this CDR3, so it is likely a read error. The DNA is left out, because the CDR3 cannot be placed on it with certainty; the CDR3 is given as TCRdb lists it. CDR3 sequence reads: CASSPRQGGSTDTQYFGQ. The genes are TRBV7-2 and TRBJ1-1; TRBD1 reflects the table's D call only, with no check against the DNA. With termini counted, the CDR3 has 18 amino acids. The germline CDR1 and CDR2 sequences are SGHTA and FQGNSA.

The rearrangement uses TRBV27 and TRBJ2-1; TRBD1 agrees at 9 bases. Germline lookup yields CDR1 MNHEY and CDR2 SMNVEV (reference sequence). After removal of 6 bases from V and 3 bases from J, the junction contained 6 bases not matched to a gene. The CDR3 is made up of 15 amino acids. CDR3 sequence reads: CASRNRGRFYNEQFF. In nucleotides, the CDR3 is TGTGCCAGCAGGAACAGGGGGCGTTTCTACAATGAGCAGTTCTTC.

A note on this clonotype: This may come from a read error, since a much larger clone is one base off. The CDR3 sequence is CASSQTTGSSGTNVLTF. The CDR3, as DNA: TGTGCCAGCAGTCAAACTACAGGGAGCTCTGGGACCAACGTCCTGACTTTC. The gene calls are TRBV25-1 and TRBJ2-6; TRBD1 is a possible D gene (6 bases). The CDR3 has 17 amino acids. Germline V lookup: CDR1 MGHDK, CDR2 SYGVNS.

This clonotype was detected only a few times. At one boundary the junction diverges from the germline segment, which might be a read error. The CDR3 nucleotides are TGTGCCAGCAGCGGGGCCTACACAGATACACAGTATTTT. Protein sequence: CASSGAYTDTQYF. This chain uses TRBV7-3 with TRBJ2-3, with D tentatively TRBD1 (5 bases). Germline loops: CDR1 SGHTA, CDR2 FQGTGA. The CDR3 loop spans 13 amino acids.

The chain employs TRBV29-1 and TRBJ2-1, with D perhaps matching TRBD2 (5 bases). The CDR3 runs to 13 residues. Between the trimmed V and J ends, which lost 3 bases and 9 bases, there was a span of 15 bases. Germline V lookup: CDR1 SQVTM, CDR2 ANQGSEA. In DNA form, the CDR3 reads TGCAGCGTTGAGAGGCCGAGGGCCATTGAGCAGTTCTTC. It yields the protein CSVERPRAIEQFF.

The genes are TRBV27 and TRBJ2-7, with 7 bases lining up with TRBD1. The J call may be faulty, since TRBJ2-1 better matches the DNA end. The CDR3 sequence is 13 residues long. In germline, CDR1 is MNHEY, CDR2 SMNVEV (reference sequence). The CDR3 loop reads CASRGTAYNEQFF. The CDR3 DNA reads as TGTGCCAGCAGAGGGACAGCCTACAATGAGCAGTTCTTC.

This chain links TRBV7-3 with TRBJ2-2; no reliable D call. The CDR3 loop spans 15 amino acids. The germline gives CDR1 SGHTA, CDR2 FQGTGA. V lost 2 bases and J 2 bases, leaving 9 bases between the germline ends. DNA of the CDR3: TGTGCCAGCAGCTTAGCCACCGTTAACACCGGGGAGCTGTTTTTT. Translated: CASSLATVNTGELFF.

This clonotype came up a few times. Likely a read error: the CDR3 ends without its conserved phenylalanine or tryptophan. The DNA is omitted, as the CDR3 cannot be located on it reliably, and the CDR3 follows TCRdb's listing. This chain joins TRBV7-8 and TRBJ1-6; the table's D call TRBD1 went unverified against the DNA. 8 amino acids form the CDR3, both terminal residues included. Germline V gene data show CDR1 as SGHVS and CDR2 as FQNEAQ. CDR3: CASSLTGT.

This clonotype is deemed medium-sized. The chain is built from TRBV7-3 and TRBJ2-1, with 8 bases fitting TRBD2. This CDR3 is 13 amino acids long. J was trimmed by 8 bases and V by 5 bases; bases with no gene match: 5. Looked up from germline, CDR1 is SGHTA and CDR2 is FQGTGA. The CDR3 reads CASSRGGVYEQFF. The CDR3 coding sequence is TGTGCCAGCAGCCGGGGGGGCGTCTATGAGCAGTTCTTC. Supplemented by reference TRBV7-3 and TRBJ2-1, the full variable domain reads GAGVSQTPSNKVTEKGKYVELRCDPISGHTALYWYRQSLGQGPEFLIYFQGTGAADDSGLPNDRFFAVRPEGSVSTLKIQRTERGDSAVYLCASSRGGVYEQFFGPGTRLTVL.

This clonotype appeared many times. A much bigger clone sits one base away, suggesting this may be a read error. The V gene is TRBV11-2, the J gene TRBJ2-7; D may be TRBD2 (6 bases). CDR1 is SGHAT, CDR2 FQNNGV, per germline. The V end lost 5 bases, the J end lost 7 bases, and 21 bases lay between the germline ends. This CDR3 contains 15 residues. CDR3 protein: CASSDDVGGNHEQYF. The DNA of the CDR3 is TGTGCCAGCAGCGACGACGTCGGAGGGAATCATGAGCAGTACTTC.

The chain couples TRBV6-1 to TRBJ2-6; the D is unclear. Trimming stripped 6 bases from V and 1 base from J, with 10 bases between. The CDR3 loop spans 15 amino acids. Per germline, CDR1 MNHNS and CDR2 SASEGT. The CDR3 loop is CASRGQSSGANVLTF. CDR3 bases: TGTGCCAGCAGGGGTCAATCTTCTGGGGCCAACGTCCTGACTTTC.

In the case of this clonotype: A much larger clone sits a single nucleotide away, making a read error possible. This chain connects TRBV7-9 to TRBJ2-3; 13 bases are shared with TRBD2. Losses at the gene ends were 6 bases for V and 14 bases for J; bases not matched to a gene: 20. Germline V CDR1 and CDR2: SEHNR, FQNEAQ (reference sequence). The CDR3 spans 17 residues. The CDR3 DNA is TGTGCCAGCAGACCTACTAGCGGGGGGGCGAACACCGGGGAGCTGTATTTT. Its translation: CASRPTSGGANTGELYF.

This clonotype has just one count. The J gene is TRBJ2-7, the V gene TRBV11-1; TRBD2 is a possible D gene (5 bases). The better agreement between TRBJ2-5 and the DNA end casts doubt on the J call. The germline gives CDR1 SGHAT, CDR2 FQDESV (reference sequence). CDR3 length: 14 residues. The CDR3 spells CASSLAGDVETQYF. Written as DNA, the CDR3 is TGTGCCAGCAGCTTAGCGGGAGATGTAGAGACCCAGTACTTC.

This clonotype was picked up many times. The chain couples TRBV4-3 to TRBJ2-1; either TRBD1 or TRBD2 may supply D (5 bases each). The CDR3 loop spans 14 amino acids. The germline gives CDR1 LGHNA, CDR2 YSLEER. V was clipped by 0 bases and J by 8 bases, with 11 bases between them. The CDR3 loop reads CASSQEAGSYEQFF. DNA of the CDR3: TGCGCCAGCAGCCAAGAAGCAGGGAGTTATGAGCAGTTCTTC.